Below are 23 T cell receptor beta chains sequenced from a single sample in a study of shared clonotypes between healthy human individuals. Clones were read by immunoSEQ multiplex PCR, and TCRdb kept only the in-frame ones, dropping some. This table holds 150,000 to 200,000 clones, over 85% found once. The sequenced sample was naive CD4+ T cells sorted from blood. Noted subset: CD45RA+ positively selected. The receptors derive from a woman in her twenties or thirties in good health.

The sample holds one count of this clone. V usage is TRBV2 and J usage is TRBJ1-1, with D possibly matching TRBD1 (6 bases). V shed 5 bases and J shed 1 base, with 14 bases lying between them. This CDR3 contains 15 residues. Germline CDR1 is SNHLY and CDR2 is FYNNEI. The CDR3 DNA sequence: TGTGCCAGCAGTACCCGGCGGGGGGCGAACACTGAAGCTTTCTTT. It yields the protein CASSTRRGANTEAFF.

The V and J genes are TRBV19 and TRBJ2-5; TRBD1 matches at 10 bases. The CDR3 sequence is 14 residues long. J was trimmed by 5 bases and V by 4 bases; bases with no gene match: 4. The germline gives CDR1 LNHDA, CDR2 SQIVND (reference sequence). CDR3 nucleotides: TGTGCCAGTAGTAGACAGGGGGCAGGTGAGACCCAGTACTTC. Translating it yields CASSRQGAGETQYF.

The chain has TRBV5-1 and TRBJ2-7; weak D call: TRBD1 (6 bases). CDR3 length equals 13 residues. Germline values: CDR1 SGHRS, CDR2 YFSETQ. V was shortened by 4 bases and J by 6 bases, with 14 bases between the two germline ends. CDR3 DNA: TGCGCCAGCAGCGTACAGGGTCAGGGCGAGCAGTACTTC. Translating it yields CASSVQGQGEQYF. The full variable domain, rest sourced from reference TRBV5-1 and TRBJ2-7, is KAGVTQTPRYLIKTRGQQVTLSCSPISGHRSVSWYQQTPGQGLQFLFEYFSETQRNKGNFPGRFSGRQFSNSRSEMNVSTLELGDSALYLCASSVQGQGEQYFGPGTRLTVT.

The chain is built from TRBV7-3 and TRBJ2-5, with 13 bases that match TRBD2. The end of the DNA is better explained by TRBJ2-7, so the J call may be wrong. The CDR3 length is 16 residues. Germline values: CDR1 SGHTA, CDR2 FQGTGA. The CDR3, as DNA: TGTGCCAGCAGTTTGACTAGCGGGAGGTCACGCTACGAGCAGTACTTC. It yields the protein CASSLTSGRSRYEQYF.

The chain recombines TRBV7-8 with TRBJ2-1, with 7 bases identical to TRBD1. V shed 4 bases and J 2 bases; nucleotides not matched to a gene: 5. This CDR3 spans 15 amino acids. CDR1 is SGHVS and CDR2 is FQNEAQ in the germline V gene. The CDR3 loop reads CASSYRQGPYNEQFF. In nucleotides, the CDR3 is TGTGCCAGCAGCTATAGACAGGGACCCTACAATGAGCAGTTCTTC.

The rearrangement uses TRBV19 and TRBJ2-7; D gene ambiguous. The CDR3 has 14 residues. V lost 4 bases, J lost 2 bases, and 12 bases lay in between. Looked up from germline, CDR1 is LNHDA and CDR2 is SQIVND (reference sequence). The DNA of the CDR3 is TGTGCCAGTAGTACCGTAGCAGGAGCCTACGAGCAGTACTTC. Translation gives CASSTVAGAYEQYF.

The V gene is TRBV5-5, the J gene TRBJ1-1; D remains unclear. Trimming left V 4 bases short and J 1 base short, with 11 bases between. Germline CDR1 reads SGHKS; CDR2 reads YYEKEE (reference sequence). This CDR3 is 14 amino acids long. Written as DNA, the CDR3 is TGTGCCAGCAGCCCCGTATCAGGGAACACTGAAGCTTTCTTT. Amino acids: CASSPVSGNTEAFF.

The CDR3, as DNA: TGTGCCAGCAGTGTCAGGTTTCGTGAAAAACTGTTTTTT. Its protein is CASSVRFREKLFF. The chain carries TRBV6-4 and TRBJ1-4; no clear D. CDR3 length equals 13 residues. With 4 bases removed from V and 7 bases from J, the gap between germline ends came to 10 bases. CDR1 is MRHNA and CDR2 is SNTAGT in the germline V gene.

V gene TRBV2 combines with J gene TRBJ2-2; D possibly corresponds to TRBD1 (5 bases). This CDR3 is built from 15 residues. The V gene's germline CDR1 is SNHLY and CDR2 FYNNEI. V lost 3 bases and J lost 3, with 11 bases in between. Written as DNA, the CDR3 is TGTGCCAGCAGTGATTTCAGGGCGGACACCGGGGAGCTGTTTTTT. It specifies CASSDFRADTGELFF. The full variable domain, rest sourced from reference TRBV2 and TRBJ2-2, is EPEVTQTPSHQVTQMGQEVILRCVPISNHLYFYWYRQILGQKVEFLVSFYNNEISEKSEIFDDQFSVERPDGSNFTLKIRSTKLEDSAMYFCASSDFRADTGELFFGEGSRLTVL.

This rearrangement joins TRBV7-9 to TRBJ2-3; D remains unclear. The CDR3 consists of 13 residues. The V gene lost 0 bases and the J gene lost 0 bases, with 1 base spanning the gap. CDR1 and CDR2 (germline): SEHNR, FQNEAQ (reference sequence). The CDR3 nucleotides read TGTGCCAGCAGCTTAGCTAGCACAGATACGCAGTATTTT. It codes for CASSLASTDTQYF.

J is TRBJ2-5 and V is TRBV28, with D perhaps matching TRBD1 (6 bases). The better agreement between TRBJ2-7 and the DNA end casts doubt on the J call. Looked up from germline, CDR1 is MDHEN and CDR2 is SYDVKM. The CDR3 sequence is 16 residues long. CDR3 coding DNA: TGTGCCAGCAGTTCCCCTCTTTTACAGGGTATCGACGAGCAGTACTTC. As protein: CASSSPLLQGIDEQYF.

The CDR3 loop is CATKGPGEYYEQYF. The CDR3 DNA reads TGTGCCACCAAAGGACCGGGAGAATACTACGAGCAGTACTTC. The rearrangement joins TRBV7-9 to TRBJ2-7; perhaps TRBD2 as D (6 bases). Germline V gives CDR1 SEHNR, CDR2 FQNEAQ (reference sequence). The CDR3 is 14 amino acids. V was pared by 10 bases and J by 3 bases, with 19 bases between.

This clone was recorded once. The V gene is TRBV28, the J gene TRBJ2-7, with 9 bases that match TRBD1. Germline V gene lookup returns CDR1 MDHEN and CDR2 SYDVKM. The V and J ends lost 5 bases and 1 base, in that order; junction bases with no gene match: 6. The CDR3 is 15 amino acids. The DNA for the CDR3 is TGTGCCAGCAGTGCCTCCGGGACAGGGTCCTACGAGCAGTACTTC. This encodes CASSASGTGSYEQYF.

This clone was observed a single time. The chain recombines TRBV7-6 with TRBJ2-7, with TRBD1 matching over 8 bases. This CDR3 is 15 amino acids long. Germline CDR1 reads SGHVS; CDR2 reads FNYEAQ. V lost 5 bases to trimming and J lost 2 bases; unmatched junction nucleotides: 8. Here the CDR3 DNA reads TGTGCCAGCAGCGCCACGGACAGGGTGGCCTACGAGCAGTACTTC. This gives the protein CASSATDRVAYEQYF.

This sequence joins TRBV6-5 and TRBJ1-1; weak D call: TRBD1 (6 bases). The germline CDR1 and CDR2 sequences are MNHEY and SVGAGI. The CDR3 contains 16 residues. V dropped 1 base and J dropped 3 bases, with 15 bases sitting between them. The CDR3 spells CASSYWRGERYTEAFF. CDR3 nucleotides: TGTGCCAGCAGTTACTGGAGGGGGGAACGGTACACTGAAGCTTTCTTT.

This clone was recorded only once. The V gene is TRBV4-1, the J gene TRBJ2-1; 14 positions match TRBD2. The V segment lost 0 bases and the J segment 1 base; nucleotides outside the gene matches: 8. The germline V gene has CDR1 MGHRA and CDR2 YSYEKL. The CDR3 covers 20 residues. This CDR3 reads CASSQDRGTSGRASYNEQFF. The CDR3 nucleotides are TGCGCCAGCAGCCAAGATCGGGGGACTAGCGGGAGAGCGTCCTACAATGAGCAGTTCTTC.

This chain joins TRBV5-1 and TRBJ2-2; D call uncertain. CDR3 length equals 14 residues. The germline V and J ends were trimmed by 4 bases and 4 bases, with 11 bases remaining between them. Per the germline V gene, CDR1 is SGHRS and CDR2 is YFSETQ. DNA of the CDR3: TGCGCCAGCAGCCCCTCGAAGGCCACCGGGGAGCTGTTTTTT. Protein product: CASSPSKATGELFF.

This sequence joins TRBV13 and TRBJ1-2; 8 bases line up with TRBD1. The CDR3 length is 16 residues. The V gene's germline CDR1 is PRHDT and CDR2 FYEKMQ (reference sequence). V shed 2 bases and J 3 bases; nucleotides not matched to a gene: 8. The CDR3 DNA reads as TGTGCCAGCAGCTTATATGGGACAGGAGAGGACTATGGCTACACCTTC. It translates to CASSLYGTGEDYGYTF.

The V gene is TRBV28, the J gene TRBJ1-3; D might be TRBD1 (5 bases). The CDR3 extends over 13 amino acids. Between the trimmed V and J ends, which lost 7 bases and 5 bases, there was a span of 12 bases. Looked up from germline, CDR1 is MDHEN and CDR2 is SYDVKM. CDR3 amino acids: CASTAEGRNTIYF. The CDR3 DNA sequence: TGTGCCAGCACCGCCGAGGGGCGAAACACCATATATTTT. The full variable domain, rest sourced from reference TRBV28 and TRBJ1-3, is DVKVTQSSRYLVKRTGEKVFLECVQDMDHENMFWYRQDPGLGLRLIYFSYDVKMKEKGDIPEGYSVSREKKERFSLILESASTNQTSMYLCASTAEGRNTIYFGEGSWLTVV.

The chain recombines TRBV7-2 with TRBJ1-5; 9 nucleotides match TRBD1. In germline, CDR1 is SGHTA, CDR2 FQGNSA. The length of the CDR3 is 16 residues. Trimming removed 1 base from V and 7 bases from J; junction bases left unmatched: 8. This CDR3 reads CASSLEGGQGRQPQHF. Here the CDR3 DNA reads TGTGCCAGCAGCTTAGAGGGGGGACAGGGTAGACAGCCCCAGCATTTT.

The chain links TRBV19 to TRBJ1-1; D perhaps matches TRBD1 (6 bases). Germline V CDR1 and CDR2: LNHDA, SQIVND (reference sequence). Trimming stripped 3 bases from V and 3 bases from J, with 20 bases between. The CDR3 is made up of 17 amino acids. As DNA, the CDR3 is TGTGCCAGTAGTATTCCTTTAGGGCGGGGGGCGGACACTGAAGCTTTCTTT. This translates into CASSIPLGRGADTEAFF. Variable domain in full (rest from reference TRBV19 and TRBJ1-1): DGGITQSPKYLFRKEGQNVTLSCEQNLNHDAMYWYRQDPGQGLRLIYYSQIVNDFQKGDIAEGYSVSREKKESFPLTVTSAQKNPTAFYLCASSIPLGRGADTEAFFGQGTRLTVV.

In DNA, the CDR3 is TGTGCCACCAGCAGAGATTTTGGGGGACGTGAAGCTTTCTTT. This sequence encodes CATSRDFGGREAFF. The chain couples TRBV15 to TRBJ1-1; possible D gene TRBD1, 5 bases. The CDR3 covers 14 residues. Germline V gene data show CDR1 as LNHNV and CDR2 as YYDKDF (reference sequence). V dropped 0 bases and J dropped 7 bases, with 12 bases sitting between them.

V usage is TRBV19 and J usage is TRBJ2-2, with 7 bases aligning to TRBD2. The CDR3 contains 14 residues. Germline values: CDR1 LNHDA, CDR2 SQIVND (reference sequence). V lost 5 bases to trimming and J lost 5 bases; unmatched junction nucleotides: 5. The CDR3 sequence: CASSYGGGTGELFF. DNA of the CDR3: TGTGCCAGTAGTTATGGCGGGGGTACCGGGGAGCTGTTTTTT.